This TCR beta chain was identified in a study of blood T cell repertoires in COVID-19. This CDR3 has 14 residues. CDR1 and CDR2 (germline): SGHNT, YYREEE (reference sequence). After removal of 3 bases from V and 3 bases from J, the junction contained 4 bases not matched to a gene. This table comes from immunoSEQ multiplex PCR, and its TCRdb copy is limited to in-frame clones, with some not included. The table includes about 170,000 clones, 85% to 90% detected once. Sequencing used peripheral blood. This chain uses TRBV5-4 with TRBJ2-5; 8 positions agree with TRBD2. The sequence was collected from a woman aged 80 or older with COVID-19, enrolled during active disease. Here the CDR3 reads CASSSPGLEETQYF. The CDR3 DNA reads as TGTGCCAGCAGCTCTCCGGGACTAGAAGAGACCCAGTACTTC.